This is a list of T cell receptor beta chains from one sample in a study of early stage breast cancer tumors. Profiling relied on immunoSEQ multiplex PCR, and the TCRdb table lists in-frame clones only, not all of them. The sample yields under 75,000 clones, about 83% seen once. The sequenced sample was blood. Receptors were obtained from a person aged 30 to 40 with breast cancer. Each CDR3 is given with its conserved first and last residue.

cdr3_length,v_call,j_call,cdr3_aa
15,TRBV7-9,TRBJ2-2,CASSLGTTNTGELFF
15,TRBV5-6,TRBJ2-7,CASSLGQGAYYEQYF
13,TRBV7-2,TRBJ2-5,CASSPDRQETQYF
14,TRBV5-1,TRBJ1-2,CASSFSVTGDGYTF
16,TRBV6-6,TRBJ1-6,CASTPRDGGGDSPLHF
18,TRBV5-6,TRBJ2-1,CASSLGKRGLSSYNEQFF
13,TRBV6-1,TRBJ1-5,CASSADRDQPQHF
13,TRBV11-1,TRBJ1-2,CASSQQGNYGYTF
17,TRBV2,TRBJ2-1,CASSEASGTGVYNEQFF
17,TRBV7-8,TRBJ2-3,CASSLSTRASRTDTQYF
17,TRBV29-1,TRBJ2-7,CSAFGQGAGRDSYEQYF
15,TRBV4-3,TRBJ2-7,CASSPSLTDFREQYF
16,TRBV23-1,TRBJ2-7,CASPRDRARQHYEQYF
16,TRBV5-6,TRBJ1-1,CASSPRAGTAIAEAFF